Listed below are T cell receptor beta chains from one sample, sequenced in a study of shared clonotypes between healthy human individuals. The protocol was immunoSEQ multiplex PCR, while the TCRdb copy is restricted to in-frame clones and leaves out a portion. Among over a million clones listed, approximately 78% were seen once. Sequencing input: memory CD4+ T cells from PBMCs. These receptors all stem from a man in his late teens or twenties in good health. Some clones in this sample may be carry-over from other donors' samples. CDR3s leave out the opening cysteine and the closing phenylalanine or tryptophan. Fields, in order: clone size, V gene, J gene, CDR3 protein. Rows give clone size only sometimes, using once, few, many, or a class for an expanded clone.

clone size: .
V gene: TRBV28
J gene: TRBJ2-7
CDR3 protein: ASSRTSHYEQY

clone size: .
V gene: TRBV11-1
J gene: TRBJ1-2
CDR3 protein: ASSSNRGANGYT

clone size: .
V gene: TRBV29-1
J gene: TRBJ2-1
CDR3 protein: SVATWSYNEQF

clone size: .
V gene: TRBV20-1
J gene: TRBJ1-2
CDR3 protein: SADREGT

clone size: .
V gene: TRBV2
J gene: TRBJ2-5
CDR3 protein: ASLFGGEKETQY

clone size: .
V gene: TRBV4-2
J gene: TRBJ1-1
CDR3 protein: ASSQPGQGATEAF

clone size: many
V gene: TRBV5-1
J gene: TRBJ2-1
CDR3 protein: ASSLAGGTGNEQF

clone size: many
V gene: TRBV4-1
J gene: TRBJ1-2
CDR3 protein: ASSQDMGTRDRHSYGYT

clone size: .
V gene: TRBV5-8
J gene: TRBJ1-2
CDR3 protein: ASSGTGYLYGYT

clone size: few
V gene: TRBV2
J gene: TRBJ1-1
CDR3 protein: ASSEDRNTEAF

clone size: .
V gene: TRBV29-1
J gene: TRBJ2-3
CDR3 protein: SVRGRYNTDTQY

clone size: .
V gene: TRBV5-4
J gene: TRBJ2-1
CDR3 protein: ASSLNPAAYNEQF

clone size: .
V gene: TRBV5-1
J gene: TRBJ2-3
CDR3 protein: ASSLLAGGTDTQY

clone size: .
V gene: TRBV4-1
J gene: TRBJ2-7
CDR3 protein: ASSPGILYEQY

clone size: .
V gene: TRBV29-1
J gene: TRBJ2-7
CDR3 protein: SVGSYEQY

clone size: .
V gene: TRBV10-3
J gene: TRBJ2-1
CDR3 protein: AISRDQLVNEQF

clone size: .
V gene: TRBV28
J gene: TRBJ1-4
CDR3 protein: ASLSQGLEKLF

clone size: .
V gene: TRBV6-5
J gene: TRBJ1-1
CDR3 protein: ASSYSGTTEAF

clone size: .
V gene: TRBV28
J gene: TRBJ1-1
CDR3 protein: ASSPRQGAGETEAF

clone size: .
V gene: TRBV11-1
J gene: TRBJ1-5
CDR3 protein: ASSLEGGYPLH

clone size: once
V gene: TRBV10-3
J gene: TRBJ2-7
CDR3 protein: AIRSAGLDTYEQY

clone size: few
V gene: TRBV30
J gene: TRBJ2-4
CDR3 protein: AWSVQGPTKNIQY

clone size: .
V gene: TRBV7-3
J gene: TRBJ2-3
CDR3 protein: ASSQWGSGSDTQY

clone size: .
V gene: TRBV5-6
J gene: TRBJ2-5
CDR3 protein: ASSLFVAGAGDQETQY

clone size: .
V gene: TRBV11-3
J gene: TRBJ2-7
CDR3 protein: ASSKKDGLQY

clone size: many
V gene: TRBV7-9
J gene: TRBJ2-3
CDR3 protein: ASSSWTSTDTQY

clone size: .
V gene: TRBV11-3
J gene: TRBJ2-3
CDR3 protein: ASSLSGTDTQY

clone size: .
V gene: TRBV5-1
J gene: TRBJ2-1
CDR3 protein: ASILAPGTGGAYEQF

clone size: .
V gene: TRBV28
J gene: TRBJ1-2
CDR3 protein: ASSLFLAQSYGYT

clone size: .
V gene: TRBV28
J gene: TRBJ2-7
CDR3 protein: ATLSQGPYEQY

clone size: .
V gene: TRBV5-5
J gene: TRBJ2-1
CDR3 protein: ASTLGNEQF

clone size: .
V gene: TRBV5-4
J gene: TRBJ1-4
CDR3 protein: ASSLALGEKLF

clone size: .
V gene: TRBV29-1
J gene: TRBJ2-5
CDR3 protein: SVSGALSFQETQY

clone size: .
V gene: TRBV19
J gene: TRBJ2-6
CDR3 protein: ASSILNSGANVLT

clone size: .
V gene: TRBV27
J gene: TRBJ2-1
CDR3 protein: ASSSRESYNEQF

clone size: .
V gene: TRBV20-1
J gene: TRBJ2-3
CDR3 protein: SAHQPDTQY

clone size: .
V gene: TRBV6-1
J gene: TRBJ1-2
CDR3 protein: ATLDRLYGYT

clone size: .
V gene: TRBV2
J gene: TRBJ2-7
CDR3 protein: ASRTNNQRGEQY

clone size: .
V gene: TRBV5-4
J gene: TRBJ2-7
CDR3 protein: ASSLVSGSGRDEQY

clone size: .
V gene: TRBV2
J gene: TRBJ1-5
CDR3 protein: ASREDRAKAQPQH

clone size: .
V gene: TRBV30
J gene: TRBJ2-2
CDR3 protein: AHRRGIPTSGELF

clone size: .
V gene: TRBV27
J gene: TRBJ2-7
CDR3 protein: ASKRLAGGSPYEQY

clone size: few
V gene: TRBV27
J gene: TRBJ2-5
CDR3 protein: ASSLQGRETQY

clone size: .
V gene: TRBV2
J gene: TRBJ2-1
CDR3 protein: ASIGASGRAKSYNEQF

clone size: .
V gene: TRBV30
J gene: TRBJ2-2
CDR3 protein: AWNRVVGELF

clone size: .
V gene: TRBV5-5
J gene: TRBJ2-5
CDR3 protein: ASSLVGETQY

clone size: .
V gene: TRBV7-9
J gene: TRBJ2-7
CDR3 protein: ASSSALQGNRSYEQY

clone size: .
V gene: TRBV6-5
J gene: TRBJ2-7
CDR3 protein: ASSVAKPYEQY

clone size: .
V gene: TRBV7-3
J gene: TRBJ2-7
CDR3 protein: ASSLTARYEQY

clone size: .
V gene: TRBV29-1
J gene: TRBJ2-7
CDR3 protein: SVAGTGEGNQY

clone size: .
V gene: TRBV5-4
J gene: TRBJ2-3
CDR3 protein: ASSLESGGPGDTQY

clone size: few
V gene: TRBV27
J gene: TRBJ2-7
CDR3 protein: ASSLNAQLGSY

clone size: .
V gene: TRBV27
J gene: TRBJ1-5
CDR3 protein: ASSPWTGGNQPQH

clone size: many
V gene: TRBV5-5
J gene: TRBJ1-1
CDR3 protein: ASSSPWTVNTEAF

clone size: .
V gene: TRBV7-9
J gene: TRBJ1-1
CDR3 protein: ASSRLPQGGEAF

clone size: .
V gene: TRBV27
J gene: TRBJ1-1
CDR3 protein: ASSPFRPGLTTEAF

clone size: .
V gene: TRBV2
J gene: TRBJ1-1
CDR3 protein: ASSEVGARTEAF

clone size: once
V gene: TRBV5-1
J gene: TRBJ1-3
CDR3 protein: ASSLPALSSGNTIY

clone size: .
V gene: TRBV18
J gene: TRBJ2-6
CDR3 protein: ASSPPNSGANVLT

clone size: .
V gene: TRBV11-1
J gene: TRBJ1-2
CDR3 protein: ASGRGDRLGYT